These T cell receptor beta chains were read from a single sample in a study of T cell responses to AZD1222 COVID-19 vaccine. Clones were read by immunoSEQ multiplex PCR, and TCRdb kept only the in-frame ones, dropping some. Of roughly 140,000 clones in the sample, around 88% were seen once. Sequenced here: peripheral blood, sampled on day 0 of AZD1222 vaccination. Source of these receptors: an adult in good health. Both conserved end residues are part of each CDR3. A D gene is named only where the DNA matches it firmly. Size is omitted from some rows. Given values are once, few, many or a class for expanded clones.

j_call,d_call,v_call,clone_size,cdr3_nt,cdr3_aa
TRBJ2-2,TRBD2,TRBV2,few,TGTGCCAGCAGTGGCGGGCGGGGGGCCACCGGGGAGCTGTTTTTT,CASSGGRGATGELFF
TRBJ1-5,NA,TRBV11-2,NA,TGTGCCAGCAGCCATGAACCGGGTCAGCCCCAGCATTTT,CASSHEPGQPQHF
TRBJ1-6,NA,TRBV3-1/TRBV3-2,NA,TGTGCCAGCAGCCAAGAAGAAAGACCCCCCCTCCACTTT,CASSQEERPPLHF
TRBJ1-5,NA,TRBV7-9,NA,TGTGCCAGCACCGAGGGATCAAGTCAGCCCCAGCATTTT,CASTEGSSQPQHF
TRBJ2-2,NA,TRBV7-8,NA,TGTGCCAGCAGCTTTTCGCCAGGGGAAGGGGAGCTGTTTTTT,CASSFSPGEGELFF
TRBJ1-2,NA,TRBV5-6,NA,TGTGCCAGCAGCTTCCGTCCCCTTAGCTATGGCTACACCTTC,CASSFRPLSYGYTF
TRBJ2-5,NA,TRBV4-1,NA,TGCGCCAGCAGCCAAGAGGAGGGGGCCCCAGAGACCCAGTACTTC,CASSQEEGAPETQYF
TRBJ1-2,TRBD1,TRBV5-4,NA,TGTGCCAGCAGCCGCCCGGGACAGGCCACTGACTATGGCTACACCTTC,CASSRPGQATDYGYTF
TRBJ1-4,TRBD1,TRBV30,few,TGTGCCTGGGGATCTGCACTGACAGGGAATGGTGAAAAACTGTTTTTT,CAWGSALTGNGEKLFF
TRBJ2-3,TRBD2,TRBV9,NA,TGTGCCAGCACGGCCAGCGGGGGTACAGATACGCAGTATTTT,CASTASGGTDTQYF
TRBJ2-1,NA,TRBV5-5,NA,TGTGCCAGCAGCTTCCCGGGGGCAAGCTACAATGAGCAGTTCTTC,CASSFPGASYNEQFF
TRBJ1-1,NA,TRBV7-3,NA,TGTGCCAGCGGCCCTGACAGTAACACTGAAGCTTTCTTT,CASGPDSNTEAFF
TRBJ1-3,NA,TRBV5-1,NA,TGCGCCAGCAGCCCACTTGATGAGGGAAACACCATATATTTT,CASSPLDEGNTIYF
TRBJ1-1,TRBD1,TRBV7-9,NA,TGTGCCAGCAGCTTAGGGACAGGTCGGAACACTGAAGCTTTCTTT,CASSLGTGRNTEAFF
TRBJ1-5,NA,TRBV6-6,NA,TGTGCCAGCGGACAGCCCAATCAGCCCCAGCATTTT,CASGQPNQPQHF
TRBJ2-7,NA,TRBV29-1,NA,TGCAGCGTTGGTGCATCCCCATTGCAGGACTTC,CSVGASPLQDF
TRBJ1-1,NA,TRBV5-1,NA,TGCGCCAGCAGCTTGGACAGGGAGGTAGGGACTGAAGCTTTCTTT,CASSLDREVGTEAFF
TRBJ2-6,TRBD1,TRBV5-1,NA,TGCGCCAGCAGCCCGACCGGGACAGGGATCTCTGGGGCCAACGTCCTGACTTTC,CASSPTGTGISGANVLTF
TRBJ2-7,TRBD2,TRBV5-1,NA,TGCGCCAGCAGTCATCTCCCTAGCGGGAACTCCTACGAGCAGTACTTC,CASSHLPSGNSYEQYF
TRBJ1-1,NA,TRBV18,NA,TGTGCCAGCTCACCAGGGAGGGGGGACACTGAAGCTTTCTTT,CASSPGRGDTEAFF
TRBJ1-5,TRBD1,TRBV7-2,NA,TGTGCCAGCAGCACTACAGGGGTCGGGGTCTCGCCCCAGCATTTT,CASSTTGVGVSPQHF
TRBJ1-6,NA,TRBV24-1,once,TGTGCCACCAGTGATCTCAGGGTGACTTCGGATTCACCCCTCCACTTT,CATSDLRVTSDSPLHF
TRBJ1-3,NA,TRBV3-1/TRBV3-2,NA,TGTGCCAGCAGCCACGGCCTCCTAAGCTCTGGAAACACCATATATTTT,CASSHGLLSSGNTIYF
TRBJ2-2,NA,TRBV19,NA,TGTGCCAGTAGTATAAGTGTAACGGCGGAGCTGTTTTTT,CASSISVTAELFF
TRBJ1-4,TRBD1,TRBV28,NA,TGTGCCAGCACCGTGGGACAGGGTAGAGAAAAACTGTTTTTT,CASTVGQGREKLFF
TRBJ2-2,TRBD2,TRBV24-1,once,TGTGCCACCATGGGAAGCGGGGGGGCCCTCACCGGGGAGCTGTTTTTT,CATMGSGGALTGELFF
TRBJ2-7,NA,TRBV2,NA,TGTGCCAGCAGTGAAGACGAGGGAAGGGGCGAGCAGTACTTC,CASSEDEGRGEQYF
TRBJ1-3,NA,TRBV19,NA,TGTGCCAGTAGCCGAAATGCAGGGACGGGAAACACCATATATTTT,CASSRNAGTGNTIYF
TRBJ1-3,TRBD1,TRBV9,many,TGTGCCAGCAGCGTAGCCGGGACAGGGGCCGCCATATATTTT,CASSVAGTGAAIYF
TRBJ2-7,NA,TRBV15,NA,TGTGCCACCACCGTCGGGCCCTACGAGCAGTACTTC,CATTVGPYEQYF
TRBJ1-5,NA,TRBV30,NA,TGTGCCTGGAGTGTAGAGCAACTCAATCAGCCCCAGCATTTT,CAWSVEQLNQPQHF
TRBJ2-7,NA,TRBV9,NA,TGTGCCAGCAGCGAAGACTGGGAGTCCTACGAGCAGTACTTC,CASSEDWESYEQYF
TRBJ1-4,NA,TRBV14,NA,TGTGCCAGCAGCCAAGATCTCGGCCTGAATGAAAAACTGTTTTTT,CASSQDLGLNEKLFF
TRBJ2-3,NA,TRBV6-5,NA,TGTGCCAGCAGTTACCTCCGTGCATCAGATACGCAGTATTTT,CASSYLRASDTQYF
TRBJ2-2,NA,TRBV2,NA,TGTGCCAGCGTACGGGGAGATACCACCGGGGAGCTGTTTTTT,CASVRGDTTGELFF
TRBJ1-2,NA,TRBV9,NA,TGTGCCAGCAGCGCCCAGGGGAACTATGGCTACACCTTC,CASSAQGNYGYTF
TRBJ1-5,NA,TRBV27,NA,TGTGCCAGCAGTCCCACCGGGACGTGGAATCAGCCCCAGCATTTT,CASSPTGTWNQPQHF
TRBJ2-3,TRBD2,TRBV7-9,NA,TGTGCCAGCACCCCGTTCGTAAGCGGGGGAAGTACAGATACGCAGTATTTT,CASTPFVSGGSTDTQYF
TRBJ1-5,NA,TRBV5-3,NA,TGTGCCAGAAGCCCCGATGGGAAGGGAGACAATCAGCCCCAGCATTTT,CARSPDGKGDNQPQHF
TRBJ1-2,TRBD1,TRBV6-5,NA,TGTGCCAGCAGTTACTCGATAACCGGGACAGGGTTTGGCTACACCTTC,CASSYSITGTGFGYTF
TRBJ1-1,NA,TRBV2,NA,TGTGCCAGCAGCGTGAATCCGGACACTGAAGCTTTCTTT,CASSVNPDTEAFF
TRBJ1-4,NA,TRBV19,NA,TGTGCCAGCACCTCCTTTGCAACTAATGAAAAACTGTTTTTT,CASTSFATNEKLFF
TRBJ1-2,NA,TRBV9,NA,TGTGCCAGCAGTCAGGGTTTCTATGGCTACACCTTC,CASSQGFYGYTF
TRBJ2-7,TRBD2,TRBV11-2,NA,TGTGCCAGCAGCTTAGAAGGTCAGACTAGCGGCTTTACCTACGAGCAGTACTTC,CASSLEGQTSGFTYEQYF
TRBJ1-2,NA,TRBV5-6,NA,TGTGCCAGCAGCTTGCGGGGGGCGGCCCAGGGCTACACCTTC,CASSLRGAAQGYTF
TRBJ1-1,NA,TRBV14,NA,TGTGCCAGCAGCCAAGATGTAGGCAGGGGCACTGAAGCTTTCTTT,CASSQDVGRGTEAFF
TRBJ2-5,NA,TRBV5-7,NA,TGTGCCAGCAGCTTGGAGGTAGGGTACGGGTCAGAAGAGACCCAGTACTTC,CASSLEVGYGSEETQYF
TRBJ1-1,NA,TRBV30,NA,TGTGCCTGGAGCGATCAGGGGAACACTGAAGCTTTCTTT,CAWSDQGNTEAFF
TRBJ2-2,TRBD2,TRBV7-2,NA,TGTGCCAGCAGCTTCTATCCGCGGGGGGGCACCCGAGTCGGGGAGCTGTTTTTT,CASSFYPRGGTRVGELFF
TRBJ1-1,NA,TRBV5-1,NA,TGCGCCAGCAGCTTGGGTGCGGGTATAACTGAAGCTTTCTTT,CASSLGAGITEAFF
TRBJ2-5,TRBD1,TRBV10-3,NA,TGTGCCATCAGCCCCCGACAGGGGACCCAAGAGACCCAGTACTTC,CAISPRQGTQETQYF
TRBJ1-6,NA,TRBV18,NA,TGTGCCAGCTCACTTTCAGATGGAGCAGGGGAGGGCTCACCCCTCCACTTT,CASSLSDGAGEGSPLHF
TRBJ1-4,NA,TRBV5-1,NA,TGCGCCAGCAGCCCACTACCAACCGTAACTAATGAAAAACTGTTTTTT,CASSPLPTVTNEKLFF
TRBJ2-2,TRBD2,TRBV9,NA,TGTGCCAGCAATAGCGGGGGTCAGGGCGGGGAGCTGTTTTTT,CASNSGGQGGELFF